The 31 T cell receptor beta chains in this list originate from one sample, sequenced in a study of T cells expressing NK-cell markers. For each CDR3 protein, TCRdb gives one entry from its re-call of the 5' RACE reads, without DNA. This sample's clone table lists 500,000 to 700,000 distinct CDR3 sequences. Sequencing input: blood T cells: a sorted CD56 or NKG2C T cell subset, CD4+ or CD8+ T cells, or bulk PBMC T cells (not recorded which). These receptor sequences come from a man aged 18 to 29 in good health.

This chain uses TRBV27 with TRBJ2-2; TCRdb's D gene call, TRBD1, goes unchecked for lack of DNA. The V gene's germline CDR1 is MNHEY and CDR2 SMNVEV (reference sequence). The CDR3 consists of 13 residues. CDR3 amino acids: CANSDRPGGELFF.

The genes are TRBV20-1 and TRBJ2-1; as DNA is missing, the TRBD1 call by TCRdb cannot be tested. Germline CDR1 and CDR2: DFQATT and SNEGSKA (reference sequence). This CDR3 is 17 amino acids long. The chain's CDR3 is CSARGSGPGAPYNEQFF.

V is TRBV12-3 or TRBV12-4 and J is TRBJ1-2; the TCRdb D gene call, TRBD1, has no DNA to confirm it. The CDR3 runs to 16 residues. The CDR3 is CASSPGPMWGVGGYTF.

V is TRBV6-1 and J is TRBJ2-1; TCRdb calls TRBD1, which cannot be checked without DNA. Germline CDR1 and CDR2: MNHNS and SASEGT. The CDR3 runs 14 residues. The CDR3 spells CASKPGTNRDEQFF.

The rearrangement joins TRBV6-5 to TRBJ2-1; TCRdb proposes TRBD2, but this gene call is untestable without DNA. The CDR3 is 14 amino acids. Germline V gives CDR1 MNHEY, CDR2 SVGAGI. This CDR3 is CASSYSPSGYEQFF.

V is TRBV27 and J is TRBJ1-2; TCRdb's assignment of TRBD1 cannot be checked, as there is no DNA. There are 17 residues in the CDR3. Germline-derived CDR1 and CDR2 are MNHEY and SMNVEV (reference sequence). This CDR3 is CASSLIILGQQLYGYTF.

The J gene is TRBJ2-3, the V gene TRBV7-6; TCRdb's assignment of TRBD2 cannot be checked, as there is no DNA. The CDR3 covers 15 residues. Germline-derived CDR1 and CDR2 are SGHVS and FNYEAQ. CDR3 residues: CASSRAVSGGGTQYF.

The chain has TRBV14 and TRBJ2-7; TCRdb's assignment of TRBD1 cannot be checked, as there is no DNA. Germline values: CDR1 SGHDN, CDR2 FVKESK. The CDR3 extends over 17 amino acids. CDR3: CASSQVSGGPGSYEQYF.

The chain combines TRBV18 with TRBJ2-7; the D call of TRBD1 rests on TCRdb alone, since no DNA is present to check it. CDR1 KGHSH and CDR2 LQKENI come from the germline V gene. The CDR3 is 15 residues long. The CDR3 region is CASSRPGTSADEQYF.

V usage is TRBV4-1 and J usage is TRBJ1-1. The CDR3 is 14 amino acids. The V gene's germline CDR1 is MGHRA and CDR2 YSYEKL. CDR3 residues: CASSISSTANEAFF.

V and J are TRBV24-1 and TRBJ2-3; TCRdb calls TRBD1, which cannot be checked without DNA. Germline CDR1 is KGHDR and CDR2 is SFDVKD. The CDR3 sequence is 17 residues long. CDR3: CATSDKRTGGNTDTQYF.

The chain recombines TRBV11-1 with TRBJ2-1; there is no DNA to check the TCRdb D call of TRBD1. Germline values: CDR1 SGHAT, CDR2 FQDESV (reference sequence). CDR3 size: 14 residues. CDR3: CASSYLGQGGEQFF.

The chain links TRBV2 to TRBJ2-3; checking the TCRdb D call of TRBD1 is not possible without DNA. Per germline, CDR1 SNHLY and CDR2 FYNNEI. The CDR3 is 17 residues long. CDR3 sequence reads: CASSGHRSYTSTDTQYF.

The rearrangement joins TRBV7-8 to TRBJ1-5. CDR3 length equals 17 residues. CDR1 is SGHVS, CDR2 FQNEAQ, per germline. The CDR3 region is CASSLGSLADSNQPQHF.

The chain is built from TRBV3-1 and TRBJ1-1; TCRdb names TRBD1, which stays unverified in the absence of DNA. CDR1 and CDR2 from the germline V gene are LGHDT and YNNKEL (reference sequence). CDR3 length: 15 residues. CDR3 sequence: CASSPYRGLIAEAFF.

V and J are TRBV6-1 and TRBJ2-1. Germline CDR1 MNHNS, CDR2 SASEGT. This CDR3 has 11 residues. The CDR3 here is CASSDFLEQFF.

This sequence joins TRBV24-1 and TRBJ2-1; TCRdb gives TRBD2 as the D gene, but with no DNA this cannot be confirmed. The CDR3 length is 15 residues. Germline V gene sequence: CDR1 KGHDR, CDR2 SFDVKD. CDR3 residues: CATSDRTQEGNEQFF.

The chain carries TRBV3-1 and TRBJ2-7; TCRdb names TRBD1, which stays unverified in the absence of DNA. The CDR3 is 14 residues long. Per the germline V gene, CDR1 is LGHDT and CDR2 is YNNKEL (reference sequence). The CDR3 region is CASSQGRAQYEQYF.

The rearrangement uses TRBV12-3 or TRBV12-4 and TRBJ1-6; TCRdb's D gene call, TRBD1, goes unchecked for lack of DNA. This CDR3 spans 14 amino acids. CDR3 in amino acids: CASSFGTGGSPLHF.

The genes are TRBV7-9 and TRBJ1-3. The CDR3 consists of 12 residues. Germline values: CDR1 SEHNR, CDR2 FQNEAQ (reference sequence). This CDR3 reads CASSATGNTIYF.

J is TRBJ1-1 and V is TRBV29-1; TCRdb picks TRBD1, but there is no DNA to check that call. Looked up from germline, CDR1 is SQVTM and CDR2 is ANQGSEA. This CDR3 region has 12 residues. The CDR3 sequence is CSAGTGFAEAFF. Drawing the rest from reference TRBV29-1 and TRBJ1-1, the complete variable domain is SAVISQKPSRDICQRGTSLTIQCQVDSQVTMMFWYRQQPGQSLTLIATANQGSEATYESGFVIDKFPISRPNLTFSTLTVSNMSPEDSSIYLCSAGTGFAEAFFGQGTRLTVV.

This chain connects TRBV27 to TRBJ2-3; TCRdb indicates TRBD1, and absent DNA this call remains unverified. CDR1 is MNHEY and CDR2 is SMNVEV in the germline V gene (reference sequence). CDR3 length: 16 amino acids. This CDR3 reads CASSLFPGDGADTQYF.

The chain joins TRBV6-1 to TRBJ1-5. CDR1 is MNHNS and CDR2 is SASEGT in the germline V gene. CDR3 size: 14 residues. CDR3 protein: CASSESGINQPQHF.

The chain's CDR3 is CASSARHPNTEAFF. This chain joins TRBV21-1 and TRBJ1-1. TRBV21-1 is flagged as a pseudogene. This CDR3 comprises 14 residues.

The chain recombines TRBV24-1 with TRBJ1-5; the TRBD1 assignment by TCRdb is unverifiable without DNA. This CDR3 contains 15 residues. Germline CDR1 KGHDR, CDR2 SFDVKD. The CDR3 here is CATSETGTGLVAQHF.

The genes are TRBV5-1 and TRBJ2-3; no DNA is available, so the TRBD2 call from TCRdb remains unchecked. There are 20 residues in the CDR3. From germline, CDR1 is SGHRS and CDR2 YFSETQ. The CDR3: CASSLVGLAGGQRWGDTQYF.

J is TRBJ2-2 and V is TRBV7-9; as DNA is missing, the TRBD2 call by TCRdb cannot be tested. From germline, CDR1 is SEHNR and CDR2 FQNEAQ (reference sequence). CDR3 length: 15 amino acids. The chain's CDR3 is CASSPPTSGRGELFF.

The chain joins TRBV19 to TRBJ2-5. The CDR3 is 16 residues long. From germline, CDR1 is LNHDA and CDR2 SQIVND (reference sequence). The CDR3 loop is CASSIVWTMGQETQYF.

The chain recombines TRBV29-1 with TRBJ2-5; TCRdb's D call, TRBD2, is unchecked because there is no DNA. The CDR3 loop spans 14 amino acids. In germline, CDR1 is SQVTM, CDR2 ANQGSEA. This CDR3 is CSVEVRLAGQTQYF.

This chain uses TRBV29-1 with TRBJ2-1; TCRdb reports TRBD2, a call that lacks DNA to check it against. This CDR3 has 14 residues. The germline V gene has CDR1 SQVTM and CDR2 ANQGSEA. CDR3 sequence reads: CSFRLAGGPYEQFF.

V usage is TRBV20-1 and J usage is TRBJ2-1; TCRdb calls TRBD1, which cannot be checked without DNA. CDR1 is DFQATT and CDR2 is SNEGSKA in the germline V gene (reference sequence). This CDR3 is 16 amino acids long. The chain's CDR3 is CSARDGVGAVGGEQFF.